The sequence of this T cell receptor (beta chain) was determined in a study of blood T cells in healthy people across ages. Points from the study as a whole: Long-lived and aged donors differed, with more naive CD4+ cells and higher diversity in the long-lived. A roughly linear age-dependent decrease characterized TCR beta diversity per million T cells.

Researchers collected about 9.1 milliliters of peripheral blood from every single donor. PBMCs numbering at least 6 million were isolated per sample. With respect to this clonotype: Antigen: not known.

With a J-beta primer mix and a sample-barcoded 5' primer, a second PCR ran about 7 to 12 cycles. One entry per CDR3 protein, called by TCRdb with MiXCR from the 5' RACE reads. The data hold 1.5 million to 2 million distinct CDR3 sequences, with 28% observed a single time. This CDR3 contains 15 residues. V shed 1 base, J shed 3 bases, and the junction held 3 bases outside the gene matches. The germline V gene has CDR1 SGHTA and CDR2 FQGNSA. This chain connects TRBV7-2 to TRBJ1-5; 7 bases line up with TRBD1. The TCR originated in a woman younger than 45 in good health. Material for sequencing was blood. The CDR3 DNA follows: TGTGCCAGCAGCTTAGTCGGACAGGCCAATCAGCCCCAGCATTTT. Its translation is CASSLVGQANQPQHF.